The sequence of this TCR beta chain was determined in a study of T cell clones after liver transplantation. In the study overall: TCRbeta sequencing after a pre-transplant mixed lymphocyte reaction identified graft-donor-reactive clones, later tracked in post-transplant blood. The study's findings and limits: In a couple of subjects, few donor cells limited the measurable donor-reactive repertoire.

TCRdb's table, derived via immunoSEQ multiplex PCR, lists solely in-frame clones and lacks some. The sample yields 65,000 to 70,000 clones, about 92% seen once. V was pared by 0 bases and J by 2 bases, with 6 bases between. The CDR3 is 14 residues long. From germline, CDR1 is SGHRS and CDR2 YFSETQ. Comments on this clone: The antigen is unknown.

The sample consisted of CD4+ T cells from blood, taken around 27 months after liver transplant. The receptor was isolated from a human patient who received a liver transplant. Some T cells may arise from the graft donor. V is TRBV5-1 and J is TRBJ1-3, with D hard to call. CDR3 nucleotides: TGCGCCAGCAGCTTGGAGAACCCTGGAAACACCATATATTTT. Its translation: CASSLENPGNTIYF.